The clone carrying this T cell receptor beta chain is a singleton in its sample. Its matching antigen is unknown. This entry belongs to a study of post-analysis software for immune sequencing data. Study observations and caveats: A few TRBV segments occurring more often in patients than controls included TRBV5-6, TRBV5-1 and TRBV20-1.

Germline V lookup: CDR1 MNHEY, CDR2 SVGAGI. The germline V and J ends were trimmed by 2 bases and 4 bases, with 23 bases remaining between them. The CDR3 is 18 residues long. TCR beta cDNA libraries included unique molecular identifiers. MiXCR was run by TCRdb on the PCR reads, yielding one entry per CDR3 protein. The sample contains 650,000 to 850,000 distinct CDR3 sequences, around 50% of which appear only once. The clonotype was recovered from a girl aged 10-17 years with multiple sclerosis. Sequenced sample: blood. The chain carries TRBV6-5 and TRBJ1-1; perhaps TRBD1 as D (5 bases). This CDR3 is CASSYPRQGGQTATEAFF. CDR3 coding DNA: TGTGCCAGCAGTTACCCTAGGCAGGGCGGCCAGACCGCCACTGAAGCTTTCTTT.